Below, 22 T cell receptor beta chains from the same sample are listed, as sequenced in a study of T cell repertoires in cytomegalovirus infection. No antigens are known for them. MiXCR was run by TCRdb on the reads, yielding one entry per CDR3 protein. The sample consists of 450,000 to 600,000 distinct CDR3 sequences, 25% to 35% of them appearing once. Sequences were derived from cultured PBMCs, sampled from culture after CMV antigen stimulation. Every receptor here comes from a human donor in good health (CMV status not recorded). Some clones in this sample may be carry-over from other donors' samples.

The genes are TRBV28 and TRBJ1-3, with D tentatively TRBD1 (5 bases). V was pared by 3 bases and J by 7 bases, with 16 bases between. CDR1 MDHEN and CDR2 SYDVKM come from the germline V gene. The CDR3 contains 15 residues. This CDR3 is CASSFDSPLGNTIYF. CDR3 in DNA: TGTGCCAGCAGTTTCGACAGCCCTCTTGGGAACACCATATATTTT.

The chain carries TRBV19 and TRBJ2-7; 11 bases are shared with TRBD1. V lost 5 bases, J lost 6 bases, and 6 bases stayed unmatched. This CDR3 region has 14 residues. CDR1 LNHDA and CDR2 SQIVND come from the germline V gene (reference sequence). DNA of the CDR3: TGTGCCAGTAGTTTGGACAGGGGGCGACGCGAGCAGTACTTC. Its protein is CASSLDRGRREQYF.

This clonotype showed up just once. V usage is TRBV29-1 and J usage is TRBJ2-1; 12 nucleotides line up with TRBD2. CDR1 and CDR2 from the germline V gene are SQVTM and ANQGSEA. The junction had 1 base not matched to a gene; V was cut back by 1 base and J by 9 bases. The CDR3 contains 13 residues. CDR3 sequence (DNA): TGCAGCGTTGAAGTACTAGCGGGAGGTGAGCAGTTCTTC. Encoded protein: CSVEVLAGGEQFF.

This clonotype has more than one count but fewer than ten. The gene calls are TRBV7-2 and TRBJ2-2; 10 bases fit TRBD1. Germline CDR1 and CDR2: SGHTA and FQGNSA. V lost 4 bases, J lost 5 bases, and 4 bases stayed unmatched. The CDR3 totals 15 residues. CDR3 nucleotide sequence: TGTGCCAGCAGCTCTCAGGACAGGGGGACCGGGGAGCTGTTTTTT. The encoded protein is CASSSQDRGTGELFF.

This clonotype was detected ten times or more. This chain's CDR3 is CASTGLGNYNEQFF. As DNA, the CDR3 is TGTGCCTCGACAGGCCTCGGGAACTACAATGAGCAGTTCTTC. The chain has TRBV12-3 or TRBV12-4 and TRBJ2-1; tentative D call: TRBD1 (6 bases). V lost 11 bases to trimming and J lost 3 bases, with 17 bases between them. The CDR3 runs 14 residues.

This clonotype was seen only once. This rearrangement joins TRBV6-5 to TRBJ1-2; 7 bases agree with TRBD1. Germline lookup yields CDR1 MNHEY and CDR2 SVGAGI. The CDR3 totals 13 residues. The V gene end was trimmed by 5 bases and the J gene end by 7 bases; junction bases not matched to a gene: 7. The DNA of the CDR3 is TGTGCCAGCAGTCCAATTACAGGGGCTGGCTACACCTTC. It encodes CASSPITGAGYTF.

This chain links TRBV27 with TRBJ2-1; a possible D gene is TRBD2 (6 bases). Germline V CDR1 and CDR2: MNHEY, SMNVEV (reference sequence). V lost 3 bases, J lost 2 bases, and 11 bases lay in between. The CDR3 extends over 15 amino acids. In nucleotides, the CDR3 is TGTGCCAGCAGTTTGAGACTAGATGCCTACAATGAGCAGTTCTTC. Protein: CASSLRLDAYNEQFF.

The chain recombines TRBV6-5 with TRBJ2-7; 8 nucleotides line up with TRBD2. Germline V gene data show CDR1 as MNHEY and CDR2 as SVGAGI. CDR3 length: 15 residues. V lost 2 bases and J lost 3; bases outside the gene matches: 6. The CDR3 loop is CASSYGVAGIYEQYF. The CDR3 DNA is TGTGCCAGCAGTTACGGAGTAGCGGGGATCTACGAGCAGTACTTC.

This clonotype was observed a few times. V gene TRBV7-9 combines with J gene TRBJ1-1; TRBD1 aligns across 12 bases. Germline V gene lookup returns CDR1 SEHNR and CDR2 FQNEAQ (reference sequence). This CDR3 is built from 19 residues. J lost 0 bases, V lost 4 bases, and 12 bases had no gene match. CDR3 sequence (DNA): TGTGCCAGCAGCTCCAGATACCGGGACAGGGGGCTGTTGAACACTGAAGCTTTCTTT. It specifies CASSSRYRDRGLLNTEAFF.

The genes are TRBV30 and TRBJ2-3; 12 nucleotides line up with TRBD2. The CDR3 has 16 residues. Germline V gene data show CDR1 as GTSNPN and CDR2 as SVGIG (reference sequence). V lost 0 bases to trimming and J lost 7 bases; unmatched junction nucleotides: 8. CDR3 nucleotide sequence: TGTGCCTGGAGTGTACACGGACTAGCGGGATTGAATACGCAGTATTTT. Amino acid sequence: CAWSVHGLAGLNTQYF.

This clonotype has a count of ten or more. V gene TRBV7-3 combines with J gene TRBJ2-2; no definite D call. This CDR3 region has 15 residues. In germline, CDR1 is SGHTA, CDR2 FQGTGA. Trimming took 5 bases from V and 2 from J, leaving 12 bases between them. The chain's CDR3 is CASSPEWGNTGELFF. CDR3 DNA: TGTGCCAGCAGCCCCGAGTGGGGAAACACCGGGGAGCTGTTTTTT. Drawing the rest from reference TRBV7-3 and TRBJ2-2, the complete variable domain is GAGVSQTPSNKVTEKGKYVELRCDPISGHTALYWYRQSLGQGPEFLIYFQGTGAADDSGLPNDRFFAVRPEGSVSTLKIQRTERGDSAVYLCASSPEWGNTGELFFGEGSRLTVL.

The chain has TRBV4-3 and TRBJ2-1, with 7 bases that match TRBD1. Looked up from germline, CDR1 is LGHNA and CDR2 is YSLEER. The CDR3 has 17 amino acids. Trimming cost V 1 base and J 8 bases; bases outside gene matches: 14. CDR3 in DNA: TGCGCCAGCAGCCAAGGGAGCACGAGACAGGGTGGCTATGAGCAGTTCTTC. Its protein is CASSQGSTRQGGYEQFF.

Comments on this clonotype: With a much larger clone just one base away, this may be a read error. The CDR3 here is CASRNDKGSNQPQHF. In DNA, the CDR3 is TGTGCCAGCAGAAACGACAAGGGGTCCAATCAGCCCCAGCATTTT. The J gene is TRBJ1-5, the V gene TRBV28, with D possibly being TRBD1 (5 bases). This CDR3 has 15 amino acids. Trimming cost V 6 bases and J 3 bases, with 15 bases left between them. CDR1 and CDR2 (germline): MDHEN, SYDVKM.

The J gene is TRBJ1-2, the V gene TRBV24-1; D not certain. The V and J ends lost 4 bases and 5 bases respectively, with 10 bases between them. CDR3 length equals 13 residues. Per the germline V gene, CDR1 is KGHDR and CDR2 is SFDVKD. CDR3 coding DNA: TGTGCCACCAGTGAACAACGACGGTATGGCTACACCTTC. Translating gives CATSEQRRYGYTF.

This chain uses TRBV4-1 with TRBJ2-7; perhaps D is TRBD1 or TRBD2 (5 bases each). With 4 bases removed from V and 5 bases from J, the gap between germline ends came to 24 bases. The CDR3 length is 17 residues. Germline V gene sequence: CDR1 MGHRA, CDR2 YSYEKL. CDR3 in amino acids: CASSRGPPDGWGNEQYF. CDR3 coding DNA: TGCGCCAGCAGCCGCGGACCCCCGGACGGTTGGGGGAACGAGCAGTACTTC.

This chain joins TRBV7-3 and TRBJ2-5; TRBD2 agrees at 10 bases. V shed 3 bases and J 2 bases; nucleotides not matched to a gene: 9. CDR1 and CDR2 (germline): SGHTA, FQGTGA. The CDR3 extends over 17 amino acids. CDR3 coding DNA: TGTGCCAGCAGCTTGGCTAGCGGGAGTTTAGGACAAGAGACCCAGTACTTC. Residues: CASSLASGSLGQETQYF. Full variable domain (remainder filled in from reference TRBV7-3 and TRBJ2-5): GAGVSQTPSNKVTEKGKYVELRCDPISGHTALYWYRQSLGQGPEFLIYFQGTGAADDSGLPNDRFFAVRPEGSVSTLKIQRTERGDSAVYLCASSLASGSLGQETQYFGPGTRLLVL.

This chain connects TRBV15 to TRBJ2-3; 8 bases line up with TRBD2. J was trimmed by 4 bases and V by 6 bases; bases with no gene match: 12. CDR3 length equals 16 residues. From germline, CDR1 is LNHNV and CDR2 YYDKDF (reference sequence). CDR3 DNA sequence: TGTGCCACCAGGCGGGGACCCGCCGGGGGGGCAGATACGCAGTATTTT. Amino acid sequence: CATRRGPAGGADTQYF.

This chain links TRBV20-1 with TRBJ2-1; D not resolved. This CDR3 spans 12 amino acids. Germline V gives CDR1 DFQATT, CDR2 SNEGSKA (reference sequence). Trimming cost V 3 bases and J 10 bases, with 13 bases left between them. CDR3 sequence reads: CSASLDPEEQFF. The CDR3 DNA follows: TGCAGTGCTAGCCTTGACCCCGAGGAGCAGTTCTTC.

This clonotype has a handful of counts. CDR3 coding DNA: TGCAGTGCTAGCATTCCTAGCGGGAAACTCTACGAGCAGTACTTC. Its protein product is CSASIPSGKLYEQYF. The V gene is TRBV20-1, the J gene TRBJ2-7; TRBD2 matches at 9 bases. CDR1 DFQATT and CDR2 SNEGSKA come from the germline V gene (reference sequence). The junction had 9 bases not matched to a gene; V was cut back by 3 bases and J by 3 bases. The CDR3 is 15 residues long.

The CDR3 protein is CASSQIPRRASYNEQFF. CDR3 nucleotide sequence: TGTGCCAGCTCGCAAATCCCCCGCAGGGCGTCCTACAATGAGCAGTTCTTC. The chain links TRBV18 to TRBJ2-1; D might be TRBD1 (5 bases). Trimming cost V 6 bases and J 1 base, with 19 bases left between them. Germline V CDR1 and CDR2: KGHSH, LQKENI. The CDR3 runs 17 residues.

This clonotype was picked up a small number of times. This rearrangement joins TRBV5-1 to TRBJ2-1; 7 bases fit TRBD2. The CDR3 has 17 amino acids. With V trimmed by 1 base and J by 0 bases, 7 bases remained unmatched. Looked up from germline, CDR1 is SGHRS and CDR2 is YFSETQ. The CDR3 loop reads CASSLSSGGSSYNEQFF. As DNA, the CDR3 is TGCGCCAGCAGCTTGTCTAGCGGAGGGAGCTCCTACAATGAGCAGTTCTTC.

This clonotype has a handful of counts. The chain recombines TRBV6-1 with TRBJ1-3; no clear D gene. The germline CDR1 and CDR2 sequences are MNHNS and SASEGT. This CDR3 is 14 amino acids long. V was trimmed by 7 bases and J by 2 bases, leaving 12 bases between them. This CDR3 reads CASTRSFTGNTIYF. In nucleotides, the CDR3 is TGTGCCAGCACAAGGTCTTTTACTGGAAACACCATATATTTT.